Below, 21 T cell receptor beta chains from the same sample are listed, as sequenced in a study of T-cell reconstitution after alpha-beta-depleted transplantation in children. TCRbeta library construction was performed incorporating unique molecular identifiers. TCRdb used MiXCR to reprocess the PCR reads, holding one entry per CDR3 protein. This sample carries roughly 340,000 distinct CDR3 sequences, roughly 17% of them seen once, and the ten largest clones take about 41%. Sequences were derived from PBMCs, mostly from graft donor cells, sampled 360 days after TCRalphabeta/CD19-depleted stem cell transplant. These receptors originate from a male patient aged 2-9 years who had a stem cell transplant for acute lymphoblastic leukemia, so the T cells may come from the graft donor.

This clonotype has at least ten counts. This chain connects TRBV18 to TRBJ2-2; TRBD2 agrees at 9 bases. Losses at the gene ends were 3 bases for V and 1 base for J; bases not matched to a gene: 6. This CDR3 has 17 amino acids. The germline V gene has CDR1 KGHSH and CDR2 LQKENI. CDR3 in DNA: TGTGCCAGCTCACCCCGACGGACTAGCGAGAACACCGGGGAGCTGTTTTTT. This codes for CASSPRRTSENTGELFF.

This clonotype has a count of ten or more. The chain carries TRBV12-3 or TRBV12-4 and TRBJ2-3; tentative D call: TRBD1 (5 bases). V lost 6 bases to trimming and J lost 6 bases, with 13 bases between them. The CDR3 has 13 amino acids. The CDR3 loop is CASSTPGLDTQYF. The CDR3 DNA sequence: TGTGCCAGCAGCACCCCAGGGCTTGATACGCAGTATTTT.

The V call is TRBV18, the J call TRBJ1-1; 9 bases line up with TRBD1. The ends lost 1 base at V and 3 bases at J; junction bases unmatched: 6. The CDR3 is 16 residues long. Looked up from germline, CDR1 is KGHSH and CDR2 is LQKENI. CDR3 amino acids: CASSPQTGGMHTEAFF. CDR3 sequence (DNA): TGTGCCAGCTCACCACAGACAGGGGGGATGCACACTGAAGCTTTCTTT. Full variable domain (outside the CDR3, taken from reference TRBV18 and TRBJ1-1): NAGVMQNPRHLVRRRGQEARLRCSPMKGHSHVYWYRQLPEEGLKFMVYLQKENIIDESGMPKERFSAEFPKEGPSILRIQQVVRGDSAAYFCASSPQTGGMHTEAFFGQGTRLTVV.

This chain connects TRBV5-1 to TRBJ2-7, with TRBD1 as a possible D gene (6 bases). With 4 bases removed from V and 1 base from J, the gap between germline ends came to 18 bases. Germline CDR1 and CDR2: SGHRS and YFSETQ. The CDR3 has 16 amino acids. CDR3 sequence (DNA): TGCGCCAGCAGCCTTGGGGGCGCAGGGGCGTCCTACGAGCAGTACTTC. This gives the protein CASSLGGAGASYEQYF.

In its sample, this clonotype was seen many times. The chain has TRBV20-1 and TRBJ2-2, with 14 bases that match TRBD2. J was trimmed by 0 bases and V by 5 bases; bases with no gene match: 11. The CDR3 is made up of 19 amino acids. Germline V gives CDR1 DFQATT, CDR2 SNEGSKA (reference sequence). CDR3 nucleotide sequence: TGCAGTGCTCTCGACCGGACTAGCGGGAGGTCGGCGAACACCGGGGAGCTGTTTTTT. It codes for CSALDRTSGRSANTGELFF.

The V gene is TRBV6-1, the J gene TRBJ2-7, with D tentatively TRBD2 (6 bases). Trimming stripped 3 bases from V and 7 bases from J, with 10 bases between. This CDR3 has 12 residues. Per the germline V gene, CDR1 is MNHNS and CDR2 is SASEGT. The CDR3 region has the DNA TGTGCCAGCAGTGACAGTCTAGCGGAGCAGTACTTC. The encoded protein is CASSDSLAEQYF.

In its sample, this clonotype was seen a few times. The V gene is TRBV7-2, the J gene TRBJ2-3, with D hard to call. This CDR3 has 16 amino acids. Trimming cost V 1 base and J 2 bases, with 13 bases left between them. The germline CDR1 and CDR2 sequences are SGHTA and FQGNSA. CDR3: CASSLVASRVTDTQYF. DNA for the CDR3: TGTGCCAGCAGCTTAGTCGCTAGTAGAGTCACAGATACGCAGTATTTT.

This clonotype appeared many times. This sequence joins TRBV5-1 and TRBJ1-2, with D unresolved. This CDR3 region has 13 residues. Germline CDR1 and CDR2: SGHRS and YFSETQ. The V end was cut by 4 bases, the J end by 4 bases, with 11 bases between. This chain's CDR3 is CASSTGSRYGYTF. CDR3 DNA: TGCGCCAGCAGCACCGGGAGTCGCTATGGCTACACCTTC.

V is TRBV20-1 and J is TRBJ2-7; 13 nucleotides line up with TRBD2. Germline CDR1 reads DFQATT; CDR2 reads SNEGSKA (reference sequence). Trimming took 6 bases from V and 7 from J; bases not matched to a gene: 9. The CDR3 spans 14 residues. The DNA of the CDR3 is TGCAGTGCGTCTACTAGCGGGAGGGCCTCGGAGCAGTACTTC. Translating gives CSASTSGRASEQYF.

The chain recombines TRBV20-1 with TRBJ2-1; 8 bases align to TRBD2. The CDR3 consists of 17 residues. Trimming removed 1 base from V and 4 bases from J; junction bases left unmatched: 12. Germline V gene sequence: CDR1 DFQATT, CDR2 SNEGSKA (reference sequence). CDR3 protein: CSARAAGGPTSYNEQFF. CDR3 in DNA: TGCAGTGCTAGAGCGGCGGGAGGCCCCACCTCATACAATGAGCAGTTCTTC.

The chain joins TRBV20-1 to TRBJ2-2, with 9 bases identical to TRBD1. CDR3 length: 20 amino acids. V shed 0 bases, J shed 0 bases, and the junction held 14 bases outside the gene matches. Germline V gives CDR1 DFQATT, CDR2 SNEGSKA (reference sequence). The CDR3 loop is CSARDFRGQGQGSNTGELFF. The CDR3 DNA is TGCAGTGCTAGAGATTTTCGGGGACAGGGCCAAGGGTCGAACACCGGGGAGCTGTTTTTT.

The chain carries TRBV2 and TRBJ2-6, with 9 bases aligning to TRBD2. The V gene end was trimmed by 10 bases and the J gene end by 0 bases; junction bases not matched to a gene: 10. Germline CDR1 and CDR2: SNHLY and FYNNEI. The CDR3 spans 17 residues. CDR3 nucleotides: TGTGCCACAGCCTCGGGGACTAGCAGCTCTGGGGCCAACGTCCTGACTTTC. This codes for CATASGTSSSGANVLTF.

The chain joins TRBV10-3 to TRBJ2-7, with TRBD2 matching 14 bases. The V segment lost 0 bases and the J segment 2 bases; nucleotides outside the gene matches: 12. Germline assignment: CDR1 ENHRY and CDR2 SYGVKD. The CDR3 extends over 20 amino acids. In nucleotides, the CDR3 is TGTGCCATCAGTGAGTCGATGTACGGACTAGCGGGAGGATCCCCCTACGAGCAGTACTTC. The encoded protein is CAISESMYGLAGGSPYEQYF.

This clonotype showed up just a few times. The chain links TRBV20-1 to TRBJ2-7, with TRBD2 as a possible D gene (7 bases). CDR1 and CDR2 from the germline V gene are DFQATT and SNEGSKA (reference sequence). The CDR3 has 15 amino acids. V lost 4 bases to trimming and J lost 1 base, with 17 bases between them. The CDR3 coding sequence is TGCAGTGCTACAGAGGGGAGGGACAATTCCTACGAGCAGTACTTC. Amino acids: CSATEGRDNSYEQYF.

The CDR3 is CASSWGTGLEQFF. The CDR3 nucleotides are TGCGCCAGCAGCTGGGGGACAGGACTAGAGCAGTTCTTC. The chain recombines TRBV5-1 with TRBJ2-1; TRBD1 aligns across 8 bases. The germline V gene encodes CDR1 SGHRS and CDR2 YFSETQ. V lost 3 bases and J lost 10; bases outside the gene matches: 6. The CDR3 has 13 amino acids.

The chain joins TRBV11-2 to TRBJ2-2, with 14 bases matching TRBD2. J gave up 7 bases and V 5 bases, and 9 bases lay outside the gene matches. The CDR3 is 17 amino acids. CDR1 SGHAT and CDR2 FQNNGV come from the germline V gene. CDR3 coding DNA: TGTGCCAGCAGCCCGCGGACTAGCGGGAGGTCGAGCGGGGAGCTGTTTTTT. This sequence encodes CASSPRTSGRSSGELFF.

This chain uses TRBV9 with TRBJ2-3, with unresolved D. CDR3 length: 14 residues. Trimming stripped 4 bases from V and 5 bases from J, with 14 bases between. Per the germline V gene, CDR1 is SGDLS and CDR2 is YYNGEE. The CDR3 region is CASSSDPYGDTQYF. As DNA, the CDR3 is TGTGCCAGCAGCTCTGACCCTTATGGAGATACGCAGTATTTT. The variable domain in full, with the rest retrieved from reference TRBV9 and TRBJ2-3, is DSGVTQTPKHLITATGQRVTLRCSPRSGDLSVYWYQQSLDQGLQFLIQYYNGEERAKGNILERFSAQQFPDLHSELNLSSLELGDSALYFCASSSDPYGDTQYFGPGTRLTVL.

This clonotype was counted between two and nine times. This chain links TRBV20-1 with TRBJ2-7; weak D call: TRBD2 (5 bases). V dropped 4 bases and J dropped 2 bases, with 12 bases sitting between them. CDR3 length: 13 residues. Germline lookup yields CDR1 DFQATT and CDR2 SNEGSKA (reference sequence). The CDR3 protein is CSAMRDAPYEQYF. DNA of the CDR3: TGCAGTGCTATGAGGGATGCCCCCTACGAGCAGTACTTC.

This sequence joins TRBV5-5 and TRBJ1-4; 7 bases match TRBD1. The V and J ends lost 3 bases and 4 bases, in that order; junction bases with no gene match: 9. From germline, CDR1 is SGHKS and CDR2 YYEKEE (reference sequence). The CDR3 is 16 residues long. The CDR3 region is CASSWDRDSLNEKLFF. CDR3 coding DNA: TGTGCCAGCAGCTGGGACCGGGACAGCCTTAATGAAAAACTGTTTTTT.

J is TRBJ1-2 and V is TRBV7-9, with TRBD1 matching over 10 bases. V lost 1 base and J lost 2; bases outside the gene matches: 4. CDR3 size: 16 residues. From germline, CDR1 is SEHNR and CDR2 FQNEAQ (reference sequence). The CDR3 DNA follows: TGTGCCAGCAGCTTAGTACCGGGACAGGGGAACTATGGCTACACCTTC. It translates to CASSLVPGQGNYGYTF.

The rearrangement links TRBV6-5 to TRBJ2-1, with TRBD2 identical over 9 bases. Germline assignment: CDR1 MNHEY and CDR2 SVGAGI. The CDR3 sequence is 19 residues long. V was pared by 0 bases and J by 9 bases, with 18 bases of the junction left unmatched. The CDR3 nucleotides are TGTGCCAGCAGTTACTCCAAACTAGCGGGCCAGTCGAAACTGAGTGAGCAGTTCTTC. Amino acids: CASSYSKLAGQSKLSEQFF.